The source of this T cell receptor (beta chain) is a study of CD8 T cells in Susac syndrome (dated by TCRdb to the late 2010s). Notes on the research overall: Repertoire sequencing was used to test whether CD8+ T cell activation and differentiation in Susac syndrome was antigen driven. The study compared CD8+ T cell repertoire clonality among about a dozen healthy donors, 14 Susac syndrome patients and some 16 multiple sclerosis patients. Paper-wide results and their limitations: The number of individuals in the TCR sequencing and HLA analysis was recognized as being relatively small.

RNA was extracted using the RNeasy kit, and roughly 0.5 to 1 microgram was reverse transcribed with random hexamers. The immunoSEQ multiplex PCR assay, which covers 54 Vbeta and 13 Jbeta segments, was used to amplify TCR beta CDR3 regions. Bias from PCR amplification was corrected by using a synthetic template baseline for primer optimization and for computational correction. The authors' analysis ran thus. Only productive sequences were kept, with reads annotated to V, D and J genes according to IMGT and analyzed in immunoSEQ Analyzer. Clonality was calculated as one minus the Shannon entropy normalized by log2 of the number of productive unique sequences. For each patient and control, public and private clones were evaluated among the 100 most prevalent clones. Susac-specific clones were defined as absent from healthy and MS cohorts, 850 to 1,300 published viral clones and other ImmuneACCESS disease sequences. Clones were called with MiXCR by TCRdb after fastp trimmed the public reads at Q25, and only in-frame beta chains were retained. Here each entry gathers all rows of one CDR3 protein and keeps the most common genes and DNA. These V and J calls are TCRdb output, not the study's own analysis. Present in this sample are hundreds of thousands of distinct CDR3 sequences, approximately 84% of which were seen just once. Of the sample, over 0.09% is held by the ten largest clones.

V is pruned by 6 bases and J by 2 bases, leaving 7 bases of the junction without a gene match. The CDR3 starts with the cysteine, ends with the phenylalanine, and has 15 residues. Of the read, only the CDR3 DNA is kept; its 45 bases are in frame from base 1. Points on this clonotype: What antigen it recognizes has not been identified. There are no base qualities to consult, and no much larger clone falls within one base.

Peripheral blood CD8+ and CD4+ T cells from healthy donors, Susac syndrome patients and multiple sclerosis patients were profiled using high-throughput TCR beta sequencing. The multiple sclerosis controls were treatment-naive patients whose relapsing-remitting disease, either stable or active, fulfilled the revised McDonald criteria. Bulk CD8+ and CD4+ T cells were purified by magnetic negative isolation, while CD8+ TEMRA cells were enriched using FACS. Blood was collected in EDTA tubes and processed within 24 hours, with PBMCs isolated through density gradient centrifugation. PBMCs intended for TCR sequencing were cryopreserved in liquid nitrogen and were subsequently thawed in a 37 degrees C water bath. A purity of at least 90% was achieved for sorted or isolated CD4+, CD8+ and CD8+ TEMRA cells.

The specimen was CD8+ T cells from PBMCs. The chain is assembled from TRBV12-3 or TRBV12-4 and TRBJ2-7; TRBD1 fits 10 bases in the junction. The sequence came from a human donor with multiple sclerosis. The CDR3 region reads CASSQGQGIPYEQYF. The nucleotide sequence reads as follows: TGTGCCAGCAGCCAGGGACAGGGGATCCCCTACGAGCAGTACTTC.